The clone carrying this T cell receptor beta chain was counted a few times. Its antigen is not identified. The V and J ends lost 3 bases and 5 bases, in that order; junction bases with no gene match: 7. The CDR3 is made up of 16 amino acids. Germline V lookup: CDR1 SGHRS, CDR2 YFSETQ. The sample is drawn from a study of T-cell memory formation after mild COVID-19. Study-wide results and limits: The study found balanced CD4/CD8 in clones contracting day 15 to 85 and a CD4+ lean in later expanders.

From the 5' RACE reads, TCRdb called clonotypes with MiXCR, one entry per CDR3 protein. In the table there are roughly 110,000 distinct CDR3 sequences, around 12% of which are singletons. The sequencing sample was made of PBMCs or a T cell subset sorted from them (not recorded which). This receptor was taken from an adult woman who had mild COVID-19 (a few samples of this study predate the infection). Cell type and time point are not known. V usage is TRBV5-1 and J usage is TRBJ2-7; 14 bases are shared with TRBD2. CDR3 loop: CASSWGLAGAFDEQYF. Here the CDR3 DNA reads TGCGCCAGCAGCTGGGGACTAGCGGGAGCCTTTGACGAGCAGTACTTC. The full variable domain, its missing parts supplied by reference TRBV5-1 and TRBJ2-7, is KAGVTQTPRYLIKTRGQQVTLSCSPISGHRSVSWYQQTPGQGLQFLFEYFSETQRNKGNFPGRFSGRQFSNSRSEMNVSTLELGDSALYLCASSWGLAGAFDEQYFGPGTRLTVT.